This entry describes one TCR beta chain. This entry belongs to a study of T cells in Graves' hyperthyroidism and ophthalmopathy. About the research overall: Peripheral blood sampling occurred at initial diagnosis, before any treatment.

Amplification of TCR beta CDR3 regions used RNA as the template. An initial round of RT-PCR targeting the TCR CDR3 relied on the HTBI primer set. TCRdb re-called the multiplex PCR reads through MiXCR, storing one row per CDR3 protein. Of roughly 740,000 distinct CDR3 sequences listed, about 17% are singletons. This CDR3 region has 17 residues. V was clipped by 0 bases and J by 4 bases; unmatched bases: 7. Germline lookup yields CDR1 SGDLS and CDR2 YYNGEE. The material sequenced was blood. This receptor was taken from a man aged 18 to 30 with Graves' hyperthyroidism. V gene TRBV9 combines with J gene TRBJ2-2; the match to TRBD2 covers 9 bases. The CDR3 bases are TGTGCCAGCAGCGTAGACCCCTTTAGCGGGAGCACCGGGGAGCTGTTTTTT. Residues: CASSVDPFSGSTGELFF.